This TCR beta chain is from a study of CD8+ T cells in alopecia areata. TCR sequencing used cDNA made by reverse transcription of extracted RNA. Clones were sequenced by immunoSEQ multiplex PCR, and TCRdb holds only the in-frame ones, with some missing. The data show a few hundred thousand clones, with more than 30% seen just once and 0.45% to 0.55% held by the top ten. Specified treatment: oral pan-JAK inhibitor, 5-10 mg twice daily. CDR3 size: 14 residues. CDR1 and CDR2 from the germline V gene are SQVTM and ANQGSEA. V trimming: 6 bases; J trimming: 0 bases; junction bases outside the gene matches: 4.

Sequences were derived from CD4+ T cells sorted from blood, sampled at approximately week 30, from a patient treated with tofacitinib. The V and J genes are TRBV29-1 and TRBJ2-3; 9 bases map to TRBD2. The source of this sequence is a human donor with alopecia areata. The CDR3 here is CSVDTSGSTDTQYF. The CDR3 DNA reads as TGCAGCGTAGATACTAGCGGGAGCACAGATACGCAGTATTTT.